This T cell receptor beta chain was captured in a study of T cells in Graves' hyperthyroidism and ophthalmopathy. Broader study findings: In blood, most of the thyroid clonotypes expanded above 0.001 were also present. Ophthalmopathy could be told apart from stable hyperthyroidism with a 13 V-J model.

As regards this clonotype: The antigen remains undetermined.

Trimming pared 5 bases from V and 0 bases from J, leaving 8 bases between. The CDR3 spans 13 residues. Germline V gene lookup returns CDR1 MNHNS and CDR2 SASEGT. Uncontrolled infection, other autoimmune disease, pregnancy and lactation each barred patients from inclusion. Predating any ophthalmopathy symptoms, the blood sample was taken at first hyperthyroidism diagnosis. RNA transcripts provided the source from which TCR beta CDR3 regions were amplified. The HTBI primer set served for first-round RT-PCR of the TCR CDR3. TCRdb analysed the multiplex PCR reads with MiXCR anew, one entry per CDR3 protein. The sample lists 650,000 to 850,000 distinct CDR3 sequences, around 20% occurring once.

The chain recombines TRBV6-1 with TRBJ2-7, with D unclear. The receptor was isolated from a woman aged 45-65 years with Graves' hyperthyroidism that later progressed to Graves' ophthalmopathy. Specimen: blood. The CDR3 nucleotides read TGTGCCAGCAGTAATGACTTCTCCTACGAGCAGTACTTC. Amino acids: CASSNDFSYEQYF.